Listed below are T cell receptor beta chains from one sample, sequenced in a study of shared clonotypes between healthy human individuals. TCRdb's copy holds only in-frame clones and misses some; the assay was immunoSEQ multiplex PCR. The table has about 700,000 clones, approximately 90% seen once; the top ten hold approximately 22%. Sample: naive CD8+ T cells sorted from blood. These receptors all stem from a man younger than 40 in good health. Each CDR3 is given without its conserved first and last residue.

V gene,J gene,CDR3 protein
TRBV6-5,TRBJ2-1,ASSQTSVFNNEQF
TRBV13,TRBJ2-3,ASSPRTGGWTSTDTQY
TRBV5-8,TRBJ1-5,ASSLGVTGRPQH
TRBV11-2,TRBJ2-2,ASTLAGTGRELF
TRBV9,TRBJ2-1,ASSYGDRGNEQF
TRBV19,TRBJ2-1,ASMGTGDYNEQF
TRBV12-5,TRBJ2-5,ASSLSSERESRETQY
TRBV5-1,TRBJ2-1,ASSFELAHDEQF
TRBV19,TRBJ2-3,ASSIGVLAGDGGLTDTQY
TRBV2,TRBJ2-7,ASRPGAGGESYEQY
TRBV27,TRBJ2-7,ASSGQGWEQY
TRBV2,TRBJ2-7,ASSEPQGAPYYEQY
TRBV7-9,TRBJ2-1,ASSRLAGQTYNEQF
TRBV4-1,TRBJ2-3,ASSQEFRGTDTQY
TRBV19,TRBJ2-6,ASSGRDRSSGANVLT
TRBV4-1,TRBJ2-3,ASSPKSGQSTDTQY
TRBV13,TRBJ2-7,ASSPVVGDRGYEQY
TRBV5-4,TRBJ2-7,ASSHPGLAGEAGYEQY
TRBV5-1,TRBJ2-5,ASSFGGETQY
TRBV9,TRBJ2-3,ASSAPTSGYSTDTQY
TRBV7-6,TRBJ2-1,ASSLAASRPGLVGNEQF
TRBV6-1,TRBJ1-1,ASSDRGMNTEAF
TRBV5-6,TRBJ2-2,ASSLRYRGPKAGELF
TRBV29-1,TRBJ2-7,SVEGSTSGRPYEQY
TRBV6-5,TRBJ2-7,ASSYGGVGTYEQY
TRBV7-9,TRBJ2-7,ASSATTGAYEQY
TRBV28,TRBJ2-1,ASSLREGRTSGSNNEQF
TRBV10-1,TRBJ1-5,ASSETSGSPQH
TRBV11-1,TRBJ1-1,ASRMGGNEAF
TRBV5-1,TRBJ1-2,ASSFTGGANGYGYT
TRBV11-2,TRBJ2-5,ASSLRGQGTETQY
TRBV6-1,TRBJ1-2,ASSELGRWRNYGYT
TRBV29-1,TRBJ2-7,SAKGGSFGYEQY
TRBV29-1,TRBJ1-2,SVEDRKGAGYGYT
TRBV6-5,TRBJ2-2,ASSTDVNTGELF
TRBV29-1,TRBJ2-4,SVVDLADIQY
TRBV9,TRBJ2-1,ASSGTYRVTYNEQF
TRBV4-1,TRBJ2-7,ASADYSSSYEQY
TRBV6-1,TRBJ2-7,ASSYTGTGGDEQY
TRBV6-4,TRBJ2-2,ASSDLAGGTGELF